The 21 T cell receptor beta chains given below trace back to one sample, sequenced in a study of shared clonotypes between healthy human individuals. TCRdb's copy holds only in-frame clones and misses some; the assay was immunoSEQ multiplex PCR. The table shows 2,500,000 or so clones, with just under 95% occurring only once. Sequenced input: naive CD4+ T cells from PBMCs. As to subset: CD45RA+ positively selected. These receptors originate from a man between 18 and 29 years old in good health. Some clones in this sample may be carry-over from other donors' samples.

The chain has TRBV27 and TRBJ1-2; D remains unclear. Germline CDR1 reads MNHEY; CDR2 reads SMNVEV (reference sequence). Between the trimmed V and J ends, which lost 7 bases and 0 bases, there was a span of 12 bases. This CDR3 has 14 amino acids. The CDR3 coding sequence is TGTGCCAGCAAAATGCGCGCTCCTAACTATGGCTACACCTTC. Protein: CASKMRAPNYGYTF.

This clone was counted a single time. The chain carries TRBV28 and TRBJ2-5; D may be TRBD1 or TRBD2 (6 bases each). The CDR3 contains 14 residues. Germline V CDR1 and CDR2: MDHEN, SYDVKM. V lost 4 bases to trimming and J lost 4 bases, with 13 bases between them. The DNA for the CDR3 is TGTGCCAGCAGTTGGCTCAGGGGAGGAGAGACCCAGTACTTC. Its translation is CASSWLRGGETQYF.

This clone was found once. This chain uses TRBV6-1 with TRBJ2-1; D gene uncertain. The V gene's germline CDR1 is MNHNS and CDR2 SASEGT. The CDR3 runs to 12 residues. V gave up 4 bases and J gave up 6 bases, with 7 bases separating them. The CDR3 coding sequence is TGTGCCAGCAGTGGTGTCAGCAATGAGCAGTTCTTC. This codes for CASSGVSNEQFF.

The chain recombines TRBV11-2 with TRBJ2-4; D tentatively reads TRBD1 or TRBD2 (5 bases each). Germline V gene lookup returns CDR1 SGHAT and CDR2 FQNNGV. The CDR3 loop spans 11 amino acids. Trimming pared 0 bases from V and 14 bases from J, leaving 8 bases between. CDR3 loop: CASSLDGTEYF. DNA of the CDR3: TGTGCCAGCAGCTTAGACGGGACCGAGTACTTC.

J is TRBJ1-5 and V is TRBV27; 9 bases are shared with TRBD1. The CDR3 runs 16 residues. The junction had 8 bases not matched to a gene; V was cut back by 5 bases and J by 3 bases. Germline V gene lookup returns CDR1 MNHEY and CDR2 SMNVEV (reference sequence). CDR3 bases: TGTGCCAGCAGTCCACTGGGACAGGGCTCCAATCAGCCCCAGCATTTT. Translation: CASSPLGQGSNQPQHF.

The rearrangement uses TRBV28 and TRBJ2-7; D possibly corresponds to TRBD1 (6 bases). Germline assignment: CDR1 MDHEN and CDR2 SYDVKM. Trimming removed 5 bases at V and 7 bases at J, with 12 bases between. This CDR3 is 12 amino acids long. This CDR3 is CASSRQAREQYF. For the CDR3, the DNA is TGTGCCAGCAGTCGACAGGCCCGGGAGCAGTACTTC.

The chain is built from TRBV4-1 and TRBJ2-7; 11 nucleotides align to TRBD2. V was clipped by 2 bases and J by 3 bases; unmatched bases: 6. Germline CDR1 and CDR2: MGHRA and YSYEKL. This CDR3 is built from 16 residues. The CDR3 DNA reads as TGCGCCAGCAGCCAAACCGGGACTAGCGGAGTCTACGAGCAGTACTTC. Translated: CASSQTGTSGVYEQYF.

A remark on this clone: At one boundary the junction diverges from the germline segment, which might be a read error. This rearrangement joins TRBV11-2 to TRBJ2-5; D gene unclear. Germline values: CDR1 SGHAT, CDR2 FQNNGV. The length of the CDR3 is 17 residues. The CDR3 spells CASSIDPSGSRLETQYF. The DNA of the CDR3 is TGTGCCAGCAGCATAGACCCCTCAGGTTCGCGATTGGAGACCCAGTACTTC.

J is TRBJ2-7 and V is TRBV6-6; a possible D gene is TRBD2 (6 bases). Germline V lookup: CDR1 MNHNY, CDR2 SVGAGI (reference sequence). Trimming removed 6 bases from V and 3 bases from J, with 9 bases in between. The CDR3 spans 12 residues. Written as DNA, the CDR3 is TGTGCCAGCAGAACGACTAGCTACGAGCAGTACTTC. Encoded protein: CASRTTSYEQYF.

This chain uses TRBV9 with TRBJ1-1; 7 positions match TRBD1. Germline CDR1 is SGDLS and CDR2 is YYNGEE. This CDR3 comprises 16 residues. J gave up 0 bases and V 3 bases, and 8 bases lay outside the gene matches. CDR3 sequence (DNA): TGTGCCAGCAGCGCACCCCGACAGGGCCTGAACACTGAAGCTTTCTTT. Amino acid sequence: CASSAPRQGLNTEAFF.

The rearrangement links TRBV5-4 to TRBJ1-2; D is unclear. The CDR3 spans 12 residues. The germline V and J ends were trimmed by 0 bases and 6 bases, with 6 bases remaining between them. In germline, CDR1 is SGHNT, CDR2 YYREEE (reference sequence). In nucleotides, the CDR3 is TGTGCCAGCAGCTTGGCCACGGATGGCTACACCTTC. Amino acids: CASSLATDGYTF.

This chain links TRBV7-6 with TRBJ1-5; D not certain. CDR1 and CDR2 from the germline V gene are SGHVS and FNYEAQ. The CDR3 extends over 13 amino acids. Trimming stripped 1 base from V and 3 bases from J, with 4 bases between. CDR3 protein: CASSLGTNQPQHF. CDR3 sequence (DNA): TGTGCCAGCAGCTTAGGCACCAATCAGCCCCAGCATTTT.

The rearrangement joins TRBV6-1 to TRBJ1-2; maybe TRBD1 (5 bases). Germline V CDR1 and CDR2: MNHNS, SASEGT. The CDR3 consists of 14 residues. The germline V and J ends were trimmed by 8 bases and 2 bases, with 15 bases remaining between them. CDR3 region: CASLKRGVNYGYTF. The CDR3 region has the DNA TGTGCCAGCCTCAAGCGGGGGGTGAACTATGGCTACACCTTC.

This clone was picked up a small number of times. The rearrangement links TRBV15 to TRBJ1-5; no clear D gene. V was clipped by 0 bases and J by 4 bases, with 4 bases between them. Looked up from germline, CDR1 is LNHNV and CDR2 is YYDKDF (reference sequence). CDR3 size: 13 residues. Here the CDR3 reads CATSRDYNQPQHF. As DNA, the CDR3 is TGTGCCACCAGCAGAGATTATAATCAGCCCCAGCATTTT.

This chain joins TRBV6-1 and TRBJ2-3, with 9 bases aligning to TRBD1. V was clipped by 6 bases and J by 6 bases; unmatched bases: 10. The CDR3 has 15 amino acids. CDR1 is MNHNS and CDR2 is SASEGT in the germline V gene. CDR3 bases: TGTGCCAGCAGGGCACAGGGGGCTGAAGGGGATACGCAGTATTTT. Translated: CASRAQGAEGDTQYF.

The chain employs TRBV30 and TRBJ1-6; D gene unclear. This CDR3 is built from 12 residues. V shed 5 bases and J shed 13 bases, with 15 bases lying between them. The V gene's germline CDR1 is GTSNPN and CDR2 SVGIG (reference sequence). As DNA, the CDR3 is TGTGCCTGGGGCGGGCGTATGATCCCCCTCCACTTT. Translating gives CAWGGRMIPLHF.

This sequence joins TRBV28 and TRBJ2-7, with D perhaps TRBD1 or TRBD2 (5 bases each). V was pared by 7 bases and J by 0 bases, with 13 bases between. Germline V lookup: CDR1 MDHEN, CDR2 SYDVKM. CDR3 length: 14 amino acids. The CDR3 DNA sequence: TGTGCCAGCACCCAGTCAGGGAGCTCCTACGAGCAGTACTTC. This translates into CASTQSGSSYEQYF.

This chain joins TRBV11-2 and TRBJ2-5, with TRBD1 matching 7 bases. The CDR3 sequence is 16 residues long. Germline-derived CDR1 and CDR2 are SGHAT and FQNNGV. Unmatched junction bases numbered 13, after V lost 5 bases and J lost 4 bases. CDR3 loop: CASSLGTALTLETQYF. The CDR3 nucleotides read TGTGCCAGCAGCCTAGGGACAGCCCTGACTTTAGAGACCCAGTACTTC.

The rearrangement links TRBV28 to TRBJ1-1; 8 nucleotides agree with TRBD1. Per germline, CDR1 MDHEN and CDR2 SYDVKM. The CDR3 contains 17 residues. V lost 5 bases to trimming and J lost 4 bases; unmatched junction nucleotides: 15. The CDR3 protein is CASSTQGGTRFGTEAFF. CDR3 bases: TGTGCCAGCAGTACACAGGGGGGAACAAGGTTCGGCACTGAAGCTTTCTTT.

The rearrangement uses TRBV28 and TRBJ2-6; D uncertain. The CDR3 has 15 residues. Trimming took off 3 bases at V and 0 bases at J, with 6 bases between the two ends. Per the germline V gene, CDR1 is MDHEN and CDR2 is SYDVKM. The CDR3 loop is CASSLVSSGANVLTF. The CDR3 nucleotides are TGTGCCAGCAGTTTGGTCAGCTCTGGGGCCAACGTCCTGACTTTC.

The V and J genes are TRBV2 and TRBJ1-1; D not certain. Germline lookup yields CDR1 SNHLY and CDR2 FYNNEI. The CDR3 spans 16 residues. V lost 3 bases to trimming and J lost 1 base, with 15 bases between them. The CDR3 protein is CASSDRRHGGNTEAFF. Here the CDR3 DNA reads TGTGCCAGCAGTGACCGGAGGCACGGTGGGAACACTGAAGCTTTCTTT.